This T cell receptor beta chain was obtained from a study of cytomegalovirus exposure and HLA in healthy donors. CDR3 length: 13 amino acids. For this clone: Its cognate antigen is unknown.

PCR was performed using 60 Vbeta and 13 Jbeta primers. Using immunoSEQ multiplex PCR, the repertoire was profiled, and TCRdb retains in-frame clones only, with some absent. The sample records 120,000 to 150,000 clones, around 75% being singletons. Findings of the study overall: Later analysis identified over 15,000 TCR beta sequences associated with HLA alleles, using a false discovery rate threshold of 0.05. In a later analysis, V- and J-gene trimming of beta chains associated with a DCLRE1C missense variant, replicated independently. TCR beta sequences reportedly predicted most subjects' HLA-A and HLA-B alleles accurately. In vitro testing confirmed three CMV-associated chains as specific for CMV antigens.

The V and J genes are TRBV21-1 and TRBJ2-3; TRBD2, the D gene given by the table, was not confirmed from the DNA. TRBV21-1 is noted as a pseudogene. Material: PBMCs. This receptor was identified in a woman aged 18-30 years in good health and CMV-seronegative. CDR3: CAPNSGGGNTQYF. Here the CDR3 DNA reads TGTGCCCCCAATAGCGGGGGGGGGAATACGCAGTATTTT.